Below are 9 T cell receptor beta chains sequenced from a single sample in a study of cytomegalovirus exposure and HLA in healthy donors. The PCR ran on 60 Vbeta and 13 Jbeta primers. Measured with immunoSEQ multiplex PCR; TCRdb has only the in-frame clones, and not every one. The table shows more than 110,000 clones, with about 79% occurring only once. The sequenced material came from PBMCs. The receptors derive from a male donor in good health and CMV-seronegative.

The chain couples TRBV10-3 to TRBJ2-3; D is undetermined. Germline CDR1 reads ENHRY; CDR2 reads SYGVKD. V shed 2 bases and J shed 6 bases, with 9 bases lying between them. This CDR3 has 13 residues. As DNA, the CDR3 is TGTGCCATCAGTGAGGTCAGAATGGATACGCAGTATTTT. Its translation is CAISEVRMDTQYF.

The chain has TRBV5-6 and TRBJ1-1; tentative D call: TRBD1 (6 bases). The length of the CDR3 is 14 residues. The V end lost 4 bases, the J end lost 4 bases, and 14 bases lay between the germline ends. Germline assignment: CDR1 SGHDT and CDR2 YYEEEE. CDR3 amino acids: CASSQIGRGTEAFF. CDR3 coding DNA: TGTGCCAGCAGCCAAATAGGCAGGGGCACTGAAGCTTTCTTT.

The chain employs TRBV7-2 and TRBJ1-4; no clear D. Germline V gives CDR1 SGHTA, CDR2 FQGNSA. V gave up 5 bases and J gave up 11 bases, with 15 bases separating them. CDR3 size: 13 residues. CDR3 DNA: TGTGCCAGCAGCCGGTTGTACCTCGATAAACTGTTTTTT. As protein: CASSRLYLDKLFF.

This clone is a singleton in its sample. The chain is built from TRBV5-8 and TRBJ1-1, with a weak D call TRBD1 (6 bases). Germline assignment: CDR1 SGHTS and CDR2 YDEGEE. V was clipped by 7 bases and J by 5 bases, with 30 bases between them. The CDR3 totals 18 residues. The CDR3 coding sequence is TGTGCCAGCGGCCCCTTTGGACAGTGGGTGGGGGTCAGGACTGAAGCTTTCTTT. Its protein is CASGPFGQWVGVRTEAFF.

This CDR3 reads CASSSPKTGGFGYTF. The CDR3, as DNA: TGTGCCAGCAGTTCCCCTAAAACAGGGGGCTTTGGCTACACCTTC. V and J are TRBV6-5 and TRBJ1-2, with TRBD1 identical over 9 bases. CDR3 length equals 15 residues. The germline V gene has CDR1 MNHEY and CDR2 SVGAGI. The V segment lost 4 bases and the J segment 7 bases; nucleotides outside the gene matches: 10.

The rearrangement joins TRBV9 to TRBJ2-5; 7 nucleotides match TRBD2. The CDR3 length is 16 residues. Per the germline V gene, CDR1 is SGDLS and CDR2 is YYNGEE. V trimming: 2 bases; J trimming: 1 base; junction bases outside the gene matches: 8. The CDR3 DNA reads TGTGCCAGCAGCGTGGGGACCGGGGGGTCCCAAGAGACCCAGTACTTC. Translated, it gives CASSVGTGGSQETQYF.

The chain employs TRBV30 and TRBJ1-5; the D gene is possibly TRBD1 (5 bases). Trimming took off 2 bases at V and 1 base at J, with 9 bases between the two ends. This CDR3 region has 14 residues. Germline values: CDR1 GTSNPN, CDR2 SVGIG (reference sequence). The CDR3 sequence: CAWSSGLSNQPQHF. The DNA for the CDR3 is TGTGCCTGGAGTTCGGGACTAAGCAATCAGCCCCAGCATTTT.

The chain combines TRBV27 with TRBJ2-1, with a tentative D call TRBD2 (5 bases). Trimming left V 0 bases short and J 4 bases short, with 13 bases between. This CDR3 is 16 amino acids long. The germline V gene encodes CDR1 MNHEY and CDR2 SMNVEV (reference sequence). CDR3 DNA: TGTGCCAGCAGTTTATCAAGTCTAGCCAATTACAATGAGCAGTTCTTC. This sequence encodes CASSLSSLANYNEQFF.

Points on this clone: A junction end diverges from the germline sequence, so it may reflect a read error. V is TRBV5-4 and J is TRBJ2-3, with D hard to call. Germline CDR1 is SGHNT and CDR2 is YYREEE (reference sequence). CDR3 length: 15 amino acids. This CDR3 reads CASNLGGGRPDTQYF. DNA for the CDR3: TGTGCCAGCAACTTGGGCGGTGGTCGCCCAGATACGCAGTATTTT.